This entry features one T cell receptor beta chain sequence. Antigen specificity is unknown. Treatment meaning: approximately 9-day PBMC culture with coronavirus spike peptide pools or control peptides (ViraFEST assay). After about eleven days of culture, CD4+ T cells were negatively selected. This sample is drawn from a study of vaccination and CD4 T cells after COVID-19. Looking at the study overall: Median time from COVID diagnosis to post-COVID sampling was over 95 days (35 to 161). Stimuli were overlapping spike peptide pools of SARS-CoV-2 and three common cold coronaviruses (HCoV-NL63, HCoV-OC43, HCoV-229E).

Sequencing of DNA taken from cultured CD4+ T cells relied on the Oncomine TCR Beta short-read assay. Genomic DNA from cultured CD4+ T cells was extracted. TCRdb ran MiXCR on the PCR reads and lists one entry per CDR3 protein. This sample yields 15,000 to 16,000 distinct CDR3 sequences, of which 50% to 55% are seen a single time; about an eighth belongs to the top ten. V lost 4 bases, J lost 4 bases, and 14 bases lay in between. Germline CDR1 reads MNHEY; CDR2 reads SVGEGT. This CDR3 is built from 15 residues. The receptor was derived from a human donor who had recovered from COVID-19. Sequencing was performed on CD4+ T cells from blood, cultured in vitro. The rearrangement uses TRBV6-2 or TRBV6-3 and TRBJ1-5; D gene uncertain. CDR3 DNA: TGTGCCAGCAGTTTGCGAGGGATGGGTAATCAGCCCCAGCATTTT. It yields the protein CASSLRGMGNQPQHF.